Listed below are T cell receptor beta chains from one sample, sequenced in a study of CD8+ T cells in alopecia areata. Using immunoSEQ multiplex PCR, the repertoire was profiled, and TCRdb retains in-frame clones only, with some absent. This table holds roughly 180,000 clones, about 53% found once. The sample was CD8+ T cells sorted from blood, taken at week 24, from a patient treated with tofacitinib. These receptors were taken from a human donor with alopecia areata. Each CDR3 is given without its conserved first and last residue. Size tells how often a clone was seen (once, few, many) or the class of an expanded clone, and some rows leave it out.

clone_size,j_call,v_call,cdr3_aa
-,TRBJ2-6,TRBV29-1,SVGGENYNVLT
-,TRBJ1-5,TRBV6-5,ASSSRQGLDQPQH
-,TRBJ2-7,TRBV5-1,ASSLGVGDYEQY
-,TRBJ1-2,TRBV4-1,ASSQRQGEDYGYT
-,TRBJ2-1,TRBV4-1,ASSQEAGGNEQF
-,TRBJ2-1,TRBV19,ASSMLAGTEQF
-,TRBJ2-7,TRBV5-1,ASSLEGTGSYEQY
-,TRBJ2-4,TRBV15,ATSRGAERGDIQY
few,TRBJ1-5,TRBV19,ASADRVDQPQH
-,TRBJ1-6,TRBV28,ASSIGTGPNSPLH
-,TRBJ2-2,TRBV25-1,ASKGNTGELF
-,TRBJ1-1,TRBV25-1,ASSEALNTEAF
-,TRBJ1-1,TRBV30,AWSPMGDEAF